This TCR beta chain originates from a study of OX40 agonist ivuxolimab in advanced cancers. Profiling relied on immunoSEQ multiplex PCR, and the TCRdb table lists in-frame clones only, not all of them. Of 24,000 or so clones in the sample, 60% to 80% are singletons; the top ten hold more than 10%. J was trimmed by 0 bases and V by 4 bases; bases with no gene match: 10. The CDR3 is made up of 19 amino acids. Material: CD4+ or CD8+ T cells sorted from blood, obtained in a trial of the OX40 agonist ivuxolimab. The origin of this receptor is an adult with an advanced solid tumor such as melanoma, head and neck, liver or kidney cancer. The gene calls are TRBV5-3 and TRBJ2-2, with TRBD2 matching over 12 bases. TRBV5-3 is designated an ORF whose function remains uncertain. CDR3 sequence reads: CARSGWTSGADTNTGELFF. As DNA, the CDR3 is TGTGCCAGAAGCGGATGGACTAGCGGGGCCGATACGAACACCGGGGAGCTGTTTTTT.